The TCR beta chain under discussion was sequenced for a study of shared T cell receptors in the human thymus. TCRdb's copy holds only in-frame clones and misses some; the assay was immunoSEQ multiplex PCR. This table holds 640,000 or so clones, 87% found once. The CDR3 consists of 13 residues. With 4 bases clipped from V and 5 bases from J, the junction kept 5 bases outside the gene matches. The germline V gene encodes CDR1 MGHDK and CDR2 SYGVNS. This same sample was also part of a study on human thymus T cells. That study reports: Healthy Finnish infants having corrective surgery for congenital heart defects served as donors. Resections from corrective heart surgery provided thymus tissue. The authors found apparently biased V and J gene usage in thymic and blood repertoires.

The sample consisted of thymocytes. The chain carries TRBV25-1 and TRBJ2-7, with TRBD2 matching 7 bases. The receptor was derived from a boy under three years old with a congenital heart defect. CDR3 loop: CASSVSGAHEQYF. The CDR3, as DNA: TGTGCCAGCAGTGTGAGCGGGGCCCACGAGCAGTACTTC.